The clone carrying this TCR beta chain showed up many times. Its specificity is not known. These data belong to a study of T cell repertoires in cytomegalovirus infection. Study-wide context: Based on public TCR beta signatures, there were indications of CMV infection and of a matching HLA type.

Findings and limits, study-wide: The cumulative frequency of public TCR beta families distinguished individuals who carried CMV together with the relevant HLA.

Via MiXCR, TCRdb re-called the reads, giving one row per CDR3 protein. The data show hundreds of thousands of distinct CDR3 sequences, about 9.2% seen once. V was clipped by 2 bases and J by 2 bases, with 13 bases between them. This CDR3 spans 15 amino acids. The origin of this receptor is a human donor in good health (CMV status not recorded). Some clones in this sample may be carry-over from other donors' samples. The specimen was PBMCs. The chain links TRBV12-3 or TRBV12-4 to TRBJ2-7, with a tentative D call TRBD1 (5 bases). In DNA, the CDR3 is TGTGCCAGCAGTTTATCGGACACTTTAGCCTACGAGCAGTACTTC. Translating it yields CASSLSDTLAYEQYF.